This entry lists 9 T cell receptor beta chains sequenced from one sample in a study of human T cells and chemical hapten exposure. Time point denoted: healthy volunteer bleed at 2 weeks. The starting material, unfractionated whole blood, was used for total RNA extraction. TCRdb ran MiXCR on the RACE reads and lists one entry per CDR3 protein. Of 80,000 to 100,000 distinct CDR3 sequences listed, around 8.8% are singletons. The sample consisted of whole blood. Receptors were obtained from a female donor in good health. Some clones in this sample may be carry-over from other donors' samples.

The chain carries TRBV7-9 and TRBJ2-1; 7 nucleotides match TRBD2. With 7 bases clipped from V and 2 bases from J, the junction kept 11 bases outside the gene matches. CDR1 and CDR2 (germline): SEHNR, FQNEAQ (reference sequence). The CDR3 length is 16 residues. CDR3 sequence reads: CASTFYGGSAYNEQFF. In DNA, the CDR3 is TGTGCCAGCACCTTTTACGGGGGGAGTGCCTACAATGAGCAGTTCTTC. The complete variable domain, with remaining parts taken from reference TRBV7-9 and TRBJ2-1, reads DTGVSQNPRHKITKRGQNVTFRCDPISEHNRLYWYRQTLGQGPEFLTYFQNEAQLEKSRLLSDRFSAERPKGSFSTLEIQRTEQGDSAMYLCASTFYGGSAYNEQFFGPGTRLTVL.

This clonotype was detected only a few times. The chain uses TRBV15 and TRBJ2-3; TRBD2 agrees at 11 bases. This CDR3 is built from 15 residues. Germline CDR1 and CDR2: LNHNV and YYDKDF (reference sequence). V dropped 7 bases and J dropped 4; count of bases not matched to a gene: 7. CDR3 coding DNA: TGTGCCACCAACCCTAGCGGGAGGTCCGCAGATACGCAGTATTTT. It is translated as CATNPSGRSADTQYF.

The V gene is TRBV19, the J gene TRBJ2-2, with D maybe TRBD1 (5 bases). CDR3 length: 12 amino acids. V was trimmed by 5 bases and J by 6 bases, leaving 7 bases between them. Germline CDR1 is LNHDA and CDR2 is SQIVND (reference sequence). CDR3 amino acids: CASSQGSGELFF. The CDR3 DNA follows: TGTGCCAGTAGTCAGGGATCCGGGGAGCTGTTTTTT.

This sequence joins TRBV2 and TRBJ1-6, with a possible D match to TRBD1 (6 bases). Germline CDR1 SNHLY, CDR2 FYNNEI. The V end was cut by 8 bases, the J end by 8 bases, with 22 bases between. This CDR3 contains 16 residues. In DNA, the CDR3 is TGTGCCAGCCAAAGTCTCGGGGGGCTTGGGGATTCACCCCTCCACTTT. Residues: CASQSLGGLGDSPLHF.

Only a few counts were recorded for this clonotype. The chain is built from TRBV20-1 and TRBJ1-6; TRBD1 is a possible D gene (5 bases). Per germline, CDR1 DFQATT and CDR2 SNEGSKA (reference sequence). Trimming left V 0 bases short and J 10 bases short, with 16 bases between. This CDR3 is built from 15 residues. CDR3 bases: TGCAGTGCTAGAGATAGAACCATCGGGGGGTCACCCCTCCACTTT. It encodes CSARDRTIGGSPLHF.

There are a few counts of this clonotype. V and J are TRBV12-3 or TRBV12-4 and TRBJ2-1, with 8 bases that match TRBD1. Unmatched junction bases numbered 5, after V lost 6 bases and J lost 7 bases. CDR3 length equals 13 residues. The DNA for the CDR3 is TGTGCCAGCAGATCAGGGGGCGGGAATGAGCAGTTCTTC. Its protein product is CASRSGGGNEQFF.

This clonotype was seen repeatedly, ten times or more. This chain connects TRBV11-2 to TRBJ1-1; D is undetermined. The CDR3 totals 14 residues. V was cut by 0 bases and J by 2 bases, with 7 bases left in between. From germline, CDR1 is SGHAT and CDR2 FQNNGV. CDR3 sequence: CASSLDPHNTEAFF. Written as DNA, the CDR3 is TGTGCCAGCAGCTTAGATCCCCATAACACTGAAGCTTTCTTT.

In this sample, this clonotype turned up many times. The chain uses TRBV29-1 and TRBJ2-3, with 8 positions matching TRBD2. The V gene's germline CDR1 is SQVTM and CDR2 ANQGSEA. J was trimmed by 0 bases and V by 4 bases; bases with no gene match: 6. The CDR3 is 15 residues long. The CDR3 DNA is TGCAGCGTTGTGCCGCTAGCGGGTAGCACAGATACGCAGTATTTT. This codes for CSVVPLAGSTDTQYF.

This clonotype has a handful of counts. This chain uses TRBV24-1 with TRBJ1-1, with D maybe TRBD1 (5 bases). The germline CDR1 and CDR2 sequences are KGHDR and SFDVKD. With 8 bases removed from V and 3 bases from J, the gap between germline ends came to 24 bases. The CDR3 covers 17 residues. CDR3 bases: TGTGCCACCACCCCATTTGACGATCAGGGTTGTGACACTGAAGCTTTCTTT. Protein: CATTPFDDQGCDTEAFF.